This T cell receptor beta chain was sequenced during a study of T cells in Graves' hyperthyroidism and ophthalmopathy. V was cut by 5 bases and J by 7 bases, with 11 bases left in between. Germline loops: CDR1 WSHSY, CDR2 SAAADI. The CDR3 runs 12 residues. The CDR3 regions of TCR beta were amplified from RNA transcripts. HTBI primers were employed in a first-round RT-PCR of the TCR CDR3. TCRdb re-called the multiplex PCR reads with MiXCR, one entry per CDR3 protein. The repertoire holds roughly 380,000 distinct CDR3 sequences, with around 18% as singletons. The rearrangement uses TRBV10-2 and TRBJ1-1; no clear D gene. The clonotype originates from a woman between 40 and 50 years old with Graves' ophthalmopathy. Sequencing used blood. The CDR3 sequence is CASSYVAGEAFF. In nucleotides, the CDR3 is TGCGCCAGCAGTTACGTCGCCGGTGAAGCTTTCTTT.